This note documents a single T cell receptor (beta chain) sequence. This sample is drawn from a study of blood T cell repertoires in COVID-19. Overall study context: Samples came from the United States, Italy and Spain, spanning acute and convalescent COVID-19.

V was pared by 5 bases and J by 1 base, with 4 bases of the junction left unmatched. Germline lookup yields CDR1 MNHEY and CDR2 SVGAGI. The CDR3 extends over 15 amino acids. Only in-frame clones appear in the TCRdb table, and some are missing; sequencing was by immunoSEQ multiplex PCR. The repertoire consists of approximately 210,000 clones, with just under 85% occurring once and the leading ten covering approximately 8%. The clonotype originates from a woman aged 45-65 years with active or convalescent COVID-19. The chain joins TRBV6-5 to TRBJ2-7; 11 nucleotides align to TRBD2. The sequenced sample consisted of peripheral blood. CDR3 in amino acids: CASSRIAGGSYEQYF. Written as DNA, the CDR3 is TGTGCCAGCAGTCGTATAGCGGGAGGGTCCTACGAGCAGTACTTC.